Below are 18 T cell receptor beta chains sequenced from a single sample in a study of T cell repertoires in cytomegalovirus infection. Antigen specificity for these receptors is unknown. TCRdb called the reads again in MiXCR, with one record for every CDR3 protein. Among some 940,000 distinct CDR3 sequences listed, less than 40% were seen once. The specimen comprised cultured CD8+ T cells from PBMCs, sampled from culture after CMV antigen stimulation. The receptors shown here come from a human donor in good health (CMV status not recorded). Some clones in this sample may be carry-over from other donors' samples.

With regard to this clonotype: A much larger clone lies a single base off, so this may be a read error. The rearrangement joins TRBV9 to TRBJ2-1; the D is unclear. Per the germline V gene, CDR1 is SGDLS and CDR2 is YYNGEE. CDR3 length: 12 residues. V lost 1 base to trimming and J lost 5 bases, with 4 bases between them. The CDR3 reads CASSVNHNEQFF. The CDR3 coding sequence is TGTGCCAGCAGCGTAAACCACAATGAGCAGTTCTTC.

A few counts support this clonotype. The chain has TRBV20-1 and TRBJ2-7; 11 positions match TRBD1. The ends lost 2 bases at V and 1 base at J; junction bases unmatched: 1. The CDR3 has 14 residues. Germline lookup yields CDR1 DFQATT and CDR2 SNEGSKA (reference sequence). CDR3 sequence (DNA): TGCAGTGCTAGAAGGGACAGGGGGTCCTACGAGCAGTACTTC. Amino acids: CSARRDRGSYEQYF.

This clonotype showed up many times. The V gene is TRBV7-9, the J gene TRBJ2-5; a weak D match, TRBD1 (5 bases). Deletions cut 4 bases from V and 2 bases from J, with 20 bases between. The germline CDR1 and CDR2 sequences are SEHNR and FQNEAQ (reference sequence). This CDR3 has 17 residues. The CDR3: CASSYSPGHLAQETQYF. The CDR3 region has the DNA TGTGCCAGCAGCTATTCCCCCGGACACCTGGCGCAAGAGACCCAGTACTTC.

V usage is TRBV29-1 and J usage is TRBJ2-1; D might be TRBD1 (6 bases). Germline V CDR1 and CDR2: SQVTM, ANQGSEA. V was cut by 1 base and J by 4 bases, with 14 bases left in between. The CDR3 is 15 residues long. CDR3 bases: TGCAGCGTTGAAGGGTGGCAGGGGCGATACAATGAGCAGTTCTTC. Its translation is CSVEGWQGRYNEQFF.

This sequence joins TRBV10-3 and TRBJ1-1; 10 bases match TRBD1. The germline gives CDR1 ENHRY, CDR2 SYGVKD. This CDR3 comprises 15 residues. Unmatched junction bases numbered 10, after V lost 2 bases and J lost 10 bases. The CDR3 sequence is CAISEPGQGSPVAFF. Here the CDR3 DNA reads TGTGCCATCAGTGAGCCGGGACAGGGGTCGCCGGTAGCTTTCTTT.

The J gene is TRBJ1-5, the V gene TRBV2; D is ambiguous. The germline V and J ends were trimmed by 1 base and 2 bases, with 6 bases remaining between them. There are 14 residues in the CDR3. Germline CDR1 and CDR2: SNHLY and FYNNEI. The CDR3 nucleotides are TGTGCCAGCAGTGAAGGTACGGGCAATCAGCCCCAGCATTTT. Amino acid sequence: CASSEGTGNQPQHF.

The chain recombines TRBV28 with TRBJ2-7, with TRBD1 identical over 7 bases. Germline values: CDR1 MDHEN, CDR2 SYDVKM. CDR3 length equals 15 residues. V lost 5 bases to trimming and J lost 6 bases; unmatched junction nucleotides: 13. CDR3 amino acids: CASSPSDRAPFEQYV. The CDR3 DNA reads as TGTGCCAGCAGTCCGAGCGACAGGGCCCCCTTCGAGCAGTACGTC.

The DNA of the CDR3 is TGCGCCAGCAGTGATTGGGACAGGGGATACGAGCAGTACTTC. It encodes CASSDWDRGYEQYF. The rearrangement uses TRBV10-1 and TRBJ2-7, with TRBD1 matching over 10 bases. CDR3 size: 14 residues. Unmatched junction bases numbered 3, after V lost 3 bases and J lost 4 bases. CDR1 and CDR2 (germline): WNHNN, SYGVQD (reference sequence).

This clonotype has just a few counts. This chain uses TRBV14 with TRBJ1-6; no definite D call. V lost 3 bases and J lost 8, with 8 bases in between. This CDR3 has 13 amino acids. Germline V gives CDR1 SGHDN, CDR2 FVKESK. CDR3 DNA sequence: TGTGCCAGCAGCCAGCGGGGTTATTCACCCCTCCACTTT. This gives the protein CASSQRGYSPLHF.

This chain connects TRBV12-3 or TRBV12-4 to TRBJ1-1, with D possibly matching TRBD1 (5 bases). The CDR3 runs to 12 residues. V was pared by 1 base and J by 11 bases, with 11 bases between. The CDR3 here is CASSLVYRPAFF. The CDR3 DNA is TGTGCCAGCAGTTTAGTGTACAGGCCGGCTTTCTTT.

The chain combines TRBV12-3 or TRBV12-4 with TRBJ1-6, with D unclear. Between the trimmed V and J ends, which lost 4 bases and 3 bases, there was a span of 16 bases. CDR3 size: 17 residues. The CDR3 sequence: CASSSGRPGFYNSPLHF. In DNA, the CDR3 is TGTGCCAGCAGTTCCGGACGGCCAGGCTTCTATAATTCACCCCTCCACTTT.

This clonotype was counted between two and nine times. J is TRBJ1-1 and V is TRBV7-9; D might be TRBD1 (5 bases). V lost 5 bases and J 6 bases, leaving 13 bases between the germline ends. The CDR3 is made up of 13 amino acids. The germline V gene encodes CDR1 SEHNR and CDR2 FQNEAQ (reference sequence). The CDR3: CASSPGRGSEAFF. The CDR3 DNA reads TGTGCCAGCAGCCCGGGGCGCGGGTCTGAAGCTTTCTTT.

The rearrangement links TRBV29-1 to TRBJ1-1; D possibly corresponds to TRBD1 (5 bases). This CDR3 comprises 16 residues. Germline CDR1 and CDR2: SQVTM and ANQGSEA. Between the trimmed V and J ends, which lost 6 bases and 1 base, there was a span of 21 bases. The CDR3 nucleotides are TGCAGCGTCCCTAAGGGAGGAGAAAGGGGGAACACTGAAGCTTTCTTT. Its translation: CSVPKGGERGNTEAFF.

This clonotype was seen at least ten times. The chain links TRBV7-8 to TRBJ2-1; perhaps TRBD2 as D (7 bases). Trimming removed 0 bases from V and 4 bases from J, with 25 bases in between. CDR3 length: 20 amino acids. The V gene's germline CDR1 is SGHVS and CDR2 FQNEAQ. CDR3 bases: TGTGCCAGCAGCTTAGCCCCATCTCTTCATCTGAGGGGGGGATACAATGAGCAGTTCTTC. Protein: CASSLAPSLHLRGGYNEQFF.

The chain carries TRBV6-5 and TRBJ2-7; the D gene is possibly TRBD2 (7 bases). Trimming shortened V by 2 bases and J by 3 bases, and 14 bases separated the two germline ends. The CDR3 sequence is 15 residues long. Germline V CDR1 and CDR2: MNHEY, SVGAGI. The CDR3 loop reads CASSYGGGQYYEQYF. The CDR3 region has the DNA TGTGCCAGCAGTTACGGGGGGGGGCAGTACTACGAGCAGTACTTC.

This clonotype appeared a few times. The chain uses TRBV6-2 or TRBV6-3 and TRBJ1-2; D is unclear. This CDR3 has 13 amino acids. V lost 4 bases, J lost 8 bases, and 14 bases lay in between. Germline V gives CDR1 MNHEY, CDR2 SVGEGT. This CDR3 is CASSFPGFVGYTF. CDR3 nucleotides: TGTGCCAGCAGTTTCCCAGGCTTCGTCGGCTACACCTTC.

This clonotype appeared a few times. This chain links TRBV15 with TRBJ1-3, with D possibly TRBD1 on 6 matching bases. The CDR3 has 15 residues. The V gene's germline CDR1 is LNHNV and CDR2 YYDKDF (reference sequence). V lost 0 bases and J lost 2, with 8 bases in between. CDR3 region: CATSRDTGTGNTIYF. The CDR3 nucleotides are TGTGCCACCAGCAGAGATACAGGGACTGGAAACACCATATATTTT.

The chain couples TRBV9 to TRBJ1-6; weak D call: TRBD1 (5 bases). Per the germline V gene, CDR1 is SGDLS and CDR2 is YYNGEE. Trimming shortened V by 0 bases and J by 5 bases, and 9 bases separated the two germline ends. The CDR3 covers 15 residues. The CDR3 DNA follows: TGTGCCAGCAGCGTAGGGAACAGGAATAATTCACCCCTCCACTTT. The encoded protein is CASSVGNRNNSPLHF.